This is a list of T cell receptor beta chains from one sample in a study of cytomegalovirus exposure and HLA in healthy donors. Measured with immunoSEQ multiplex PCR; TCRdb has only the in-frame clones, and not every one. The top ten hold roughly 13% of the sample, which has some 140,000 clones, 60% to 80% seen once. The sequencing input was PBMCs. The receptors stem from a man aged 25 to 40 in good health and CMV-seropositive. Each CDR3 is given with its conserved first and last residue. D genes are given only for firm matches. Size values are once, few and many counts, or a class for expanded clones, and some rows have none.

abundance,len,j_gene,d_gene,v_gene,CDR3aa,CDR3nt
NA,17,TRBJ2-1,NA,TRBV11-2,CASSLDGWQGSYNEQFF,TGTGCCAGCAGCTTAGATGGTTGGCAGGGTTCCTACAATGAGCAGTTCTTC
few,18,TRBJ2-5,TRBD2,TRBV11-2,CASSLKTGGSWARETQYF,TGTGCCAGCAGCCTAAAGACGGGCGGGAGCTGGGCTCGAGAGACCCAGTACTTC
NA,15,TRBJ1-2,NA,TRBV27,CASSLKGGSGYGYTF,TGTGCCAGCAGTTTAAAGGGAGGGTCGGGCTATGGCTACACCTTC
NA,16,TRBJ2-3,NA,TRBV7-9,CASSFDGPAAFRTQYF,TGTGCCAGCAGCTTTGACGGCCCAGCGGCCTTTCGCACGCAGTATTTT
NA,14,TRBJ1-6,NA,TRBV5-1,CASSPGDLNSPLHF,TGCGCCAGCAGCCCGGGAGATCTTAATTCACCCCTCCACTTT
once,14,TRBJ2-2,NA,TRBV28,CASTAQTYTGELFF,TGTGCCAGCACCGCACAGACATACACCGGGGAGCTGTTTTTT
NA,15,TRBJ2-5,TRBD2,TRBV15,CATSERASGGETQYF,TGTGCCACCAGCGAGCGGGCTAGCGGGGGGGAGACCCAGTACTTC
few,14,TRBJ1-1,NA,TRBV5-4,CASSEGTLNTEAFF,TGTGCCAGCAGCGAGGGGACATTGAACACTGAAGCTTTCTTT
NA,13,TRBJ2-2,TRBD1,TRBV10-3,CATSGRGPGELFF,TGTGCCACATCCGGCAGGGGGCCCGGGGAGCTGTTTTTT
NA,15,TRBJ2-5,TRBD2,TRBV25-1,CASSLLTSGSGTQYF,TGTGCCAGCAGTTTATTGACTAGCGGGAGCGGTACCCAGTACTTC
few,15,TRBJ1-1,NA,TRBV7-9,CASSLVPGQNTEAFF,TGTGCCAGCAGCTTAGTCCCCGGACAGAACACTGAAGCTTTCTTT
NA,14,TRBJ2-2,NA,TRBV11-3,CASSSDQQGAELFF,TGTGCCAGCAGCTCCGACCAACAGGGTGCGGAGCTGTTTTTT
NA,15,TRBJ2-1,NA,TRBV7-2,CASSLIGGQRLEQFF,TGTGCCAGCAGCTTAATCGGGGGGCAGCGCCTTGAGCAGTTCTTC
NA,15,TRBJ2-3,TRBD2,TRBV27,CASSLRNGRADTQYF,TGTGCCAGCAGTTTAAGGAACGGGAGGGCAGATACGCAGTATTTT
once,14,TRBJ1-3,NA,TRBV28,CASSPQSVGNTIYF,TGTGCCAGCAGTCCGCAATCGGTCGGAAACACCATATATTTT
NA,12,TRBJ2-2,NA,TRBV7-2,CASSPAGGELFF,TGTGCCAGCAGTCCCGCGGGCGGGGAGCTGTTTTTT
NA,14,TRBJ1-1,TRBD1,TRBV5-4,CASSPRTGNTEAFF,TGTGCCAGCAGCCCACGGACAGGGAACACTGAAGCTTTCTTT
NA,13,TRBJ1-1,TRBD1,TRBV2,CASGRQGVTEAFF,TGTGCCAGCGGACGACAGGGGGTCACTGAAGCTTTCTTT
NA,14,TRBJ2-3,TRBD2,TRBV7-2,CASSAGLAGDTQYF,TGTGCCAGCAGCGCCGGACTAGCGGGAGATACGCAGTATTTT
NA,17,TRBJ2-7,TRBD1,TRBV27,CASSHRDREGTNYEQYF,TGTGCCAGCAGTCACCGGGACAGGGAGGGGACTAACTACGAGCAGTACTTC
NA,13,TRBJ1-5,NA,TRBV19,CASSQTLNQPQHF,TGTGCCAGTTCCCAGACTCTCAATCAGCCCCAGCATTTT
NA,14,TRBJ1-3,NA,TRBV6-6,CASSYESSGNTIYF,TGTGCCAGCAGTTACGAGTCCTCTGGAAACACCATATATTTT
NA,14,TRBJ2-7,NA,TRBV28,CASSPRGGPYEQYF,TGTGCCAGCAGTCCCCGGGGAGGCCCCTACGAGCAGTACTTC
NA,14,TRBJ1-1,TRBD1,TRBV18,CASSLPGTGAEAFF,TGTGCCAGCTCACTCCCCGGGACAGGGGCTGAAGCTTTCTTT
NA,15,TRBJ2-7,TRBD2,TRBV7-2,CASSSVGGSLAEQYF,TGTGCCAGCAGCTCGGTGGGGGGGAGCCTCGCCGAGCAGTACTTC
NA,16,TRBJ2-7,NA,TRBV27,CASRRDISGPAYEQYF,TGTGCCAGCAGACGGGACATCTCAGGCCCGGCCTACGAGCAGTACTTC
NA,15,TRBJ1-1,TRBD1,TRBV16,CASSPTGTGRTEAFF,TGTGCCAGCAGCCCAACCGGGACAGGGCGGACTGAAGCTTTCTTT